This is a list of T cell receptor beta chains from one sample in a study of blood T cell repertoires in COVID-19. Sequencing was performed with immunoSEQ multiplex PCR; in TCRdb, only in-frame clones are kept and a portion is missing. The table has roughly 300,000 clones, approximately 89% seen once. Sample: peripheral blood. The receptors were sampled from a woman in her forties or fifties who had recovered from COVID-19. Both conserved end residues are part of each CDR3. D genes are given only for firm matches. Not every row has a clone size; where given, it reads once, few, many or a size class.

>few|.|TRBJ2-7|TRBV7-9
TGTGCCAGCAGCTTAGCCAAGGACAAGTCCTACGAGCAGTACTTC
CASSLAKDKSYEQYF
>.|TRBD1|TRBJ2-7|TRBV11-2
TGTGCCAGCAGCTTAGAGCAGGGGGCTGGGCAGTACTTC
CASSLEQGAGQYF
>.|TRBD1|TRBJ2-2|TRBV9
TGTGCCAGCACCCCAAGGACAGGGGGATCCACCGGGGAGCTGTTTTTT
CASTPRTGGSTGELFF
>.|.|TRBJ2-2|TRBV7-3
TGTGCCAGCAGCCCCCAGCCGGCGGTAAACACCGGGGAGCTGTTTTTT
CASSPQPAVNTGELFF
>few|.|TRBJ2-7|TRBV27
TGTGCCAGCAGTTTTACGGGGGGCCCCTACGAGCAGTACTTC
CASSFTGGPYEQYF
>.|.|TRBJ1-1|TRBV5-4
TGTGCCAGCAGCTTGGCCGGGTACACTGAAGCTTTCTTT
CASSLAGYTEAFF
>.|.|TRBJ2-7|TRBV7-8
TGTGCCAGCAGCCGGGCCGCCTACGAGCAGTACTTC
CASSRAAYEQYF
>few|TRBD2|TRBJ2-2|TRBV2
TGTGCCAGCAGAGGACTAGCGGGAGGAGCCGGGGAGCTGTTTTTT
CASRGLAGGAGELFF
>.|.|TRBJ2-1|TRBV2
TGTGCCAGCACTGAGTTACGAGGGAGTGGTGAGCAGTTCTTC
CASTELRGSGEQFF
>.|.|TRBJ2-7|TRBV5-8
TGTGCCAGCAGCTTGTCGTTCGGCGAGCAGTACTTC
CASSLSFGEQYF
>.|TRBD1|TRBJ2-1|TRBV7-9
TGTGCCAGCAGCCCACAGGGGATCCATGAGCAGTTCTTC
CASSPQGIHEQFF
>.|TRBD1|TRBJ1-1|TRBV11-2
TGTGCCAGCAGCTGGACAGGGGAGCCTGAAGCTTTCTTT
CASSWTGEPEAFF
>.|.|TRBJ1-2|TRBV21-1
TGTGCCAGCAGCTCCCGGCCGGACAGGAGGCATGGCTACACCTTC
CASSSRPDRRHGYTF
>.|TRBD2|TRBJ2-1|TRBV5-1
TGCGCCAGCAGCTTGGGCGTTAGCGGGGGGACTGAGCAGTTCTTC
CASSLGVSGGTEQFF
>.|.|TRBJ1-1|TRBV5-4
TGTGCCAGCAGCCCACCGAGGGCTCCAGAGAACACTGAAGCTTTCTTT
CASSPPRAPENTEAFF
>.|.|TRBJ1-5|TRBV19
TGTGCCAGTAGTACCTCGCCTACGAGTAGCAATCAGCCCCAGCATTTT
CASSTSPTSSNQPQHF
>.|.|TRBJ2-2|TRBV5-8
TGTGCCAGCAGGCTTACTCGGACTATATCGATGACCGGGGAGCTGTTTTTT
CASRLTRTISMTGELFF
>.|.|TRBJ2-2|TRBV24-1
TGTGCCACCAGTGATTTTGACCTGGCGGGGAACAGGGGTTACCCCGGGGAGCTGTTTTTT
CATSDFDLAGNRGYPGELFF
>.|.|TRBJ2-7|TRBV19
TGTGCCAGTAGAGTTCCGGGCTCCTACGAGCAGTACTTC
CASRVPGSYEQYF
>.|TRBD1|TRBJ2-1|TRBV6-5
TGTGCCAGCAGTTACCGGGACAGCTACAATGAGCAGTTCTTC
CASSYRDSYNEQFF
>.|TRBD1|TRBJ1-1|TRBV10-3
TGTGCCATCAGGGGGAGGACAGGGGGCACTGAAGCTTTCTTT
CAIRGRTGGTEAFF
>.|.|TRBJ1-2|TRBV28
TGTGCCATCTTAACGGGGTCCAACTATGGCTACACCTTC
CAILTGSNYGYTF
>.|.|TRBJ1-1|TRBV19
TGTGCCAGTAGTATAGGTCAGGGATACACTGAAGCTTTCTTT
CASSIGQGYTEAFF
>many|.|TRBJ1-4|TRBV28
TGTGCCAGCAGTTTCCTCGGAGCAACTAATGAAAAACTGTTTTTT
CASSFLGATNEKLFF
>once|TRBD2|TRBJ2-5|TRBV25-1
TGTGCCAGCAGTGAGGAACTAGCGAGTTCCTCGCCGACCCAGTACTTC
CASSEELASSSPTQYF
>.|.|TRBJ1-2|TRBV18
TGTGCCAGCTCCCGGGGGGACGACTATGGCTACACCTTC
CASSRGDDYGYTF
>.|.|TRBJ1-1|TRBV19
TGTGCCAGTAGTATCACGGCTGAAGCTTTCTTT
CASSITAEAFF
>.|TRBD1|TRBJ1-5|TRBV19
TGTGCCAGTAGTATAGCTGGGGGACAGGATCAGCCCCAGCATTTT
CASSIAGGQDQPQHF
>.|.|TRBJ1-4|TRBV20-1
TGCAGTGCCAGACCCCAGGGAAAACTGTTTTTT
CSARPQGKLFF
>.|.|TRBJ2-7|TRBV15
TGTGCCACCAGCAGAGACAGGGGACGCGAGCAGTACTTC
CATSRDRGREQYF
>.|.|TRBJ1-1|TRBV15
TGTGCCACCACTGGGTACGGGGTACCCACTGAAGCTTTCTTT
CATTGYGVPTEAFF
>.|.|TRBJ1-5|TRBV10-3
TGTGCCATCAGTCCCACGGGGGGGGCTCGGGATCAGCCCCAGCATTTT
CAISPTGGARDQPQHF
>once|TRBD2|TRBJ2-3|TRBV7-9
TGTGCCAGCAGCCCCCGGACTAGCGGGGGTATGGGAGATACGCAGTATTTT
CASSPRTSGGMGDTQYF
>.|.|TRBJ2-3|TRBV30
TGTGCCTGGGAACGCGCGGGTGCAGATACGCAGTATTTT
CAWERAGADTQYF
>once|.|TRBJ2-1|TRBV12-3/TRBV12-4
TGTGCCAGCAGTTTAGCAGACAGTTCGGAGCAGTTCTTC
CASSLADSSEQFF
>.|.|TRBJ2-7|TRBV4-1
TGCGCCAGCAGCCAAGACATATCCACTCCAGGGGAGCAGTACTTC
CASSQDISTPGEQYF
>.|TRBD1|TRBJ2-2|TRBV6-6
TGTGCCAACCGGGACAGCCTCACCGGGGAGCTGTTTTTT
CANRDSLTGELFF
>.|.|TRBJ1-2|TRBV4-2
TGTGCCAGCAGCCAAGAGGTCCGGGATTGGTATGGCTACACCTTC
CASSQEVRDWYGYTF
>.|.|TRBJ2-7|TRBV6-2/TRBV6-3
TGTGCCAGCAGTTACGCTTCCTCCGGGTCTGGCTCCTACGAGCAGTACTTC
CASSYASSGSGSYEQYF
>.|TRBD1|TRBJ2-1|TRBV27
TGTGCCAGCAGTTTGTACAGGGGAGATGAGCAGTTCTTC
CASSLYRGDEQFF
>.|.|TRBJ2-2|TRBV12-5
TGTGCTAGTGCCCACCCCGGGGGAACCGGGGAGCTGTTTTTT
CASAHPGGTGELFF
>.|TRBD1|TRBJ1-5|TRBV18
TGTGCCAGCTCCGGACAGGGAGTTCAGCCCCAGCATTTT
CASSGQGVQPQHF
>.|.|TRBJ1-2|TRBV19
TGTGCCAGTAGTATACCCAGGATTCACTATGGCTACACCTTC
CASSIPRIHYGYTF
>.|.|TRBJ2-1|TRBV30
TGTGCCTGGAGTGTCCGGAATTGGCGGAATGAGCAGTTCTTC
CAWSVRNWRNEQFF
>once|TRBD2|TRBJ2-1|TRBV6-2/TRBV6-3
TGTGCCAGCAGTTACAACAGCGGGAGGAGCGGCAATGAGCAGTTCTTC
CASSYNSGRSGNEQFF
>once|.|TRBJ2-1|TRBV6-2/TRBV6-3
TGTGCCAGCAGTTACGGGCTGCGGGGTGAGCAGTTCTTC
CASSYGLRGEQFF
>.|.|TRBJ1-1|TRBV30
TGTGCCTGGGGATGGTCCAGGGACACTGAAGCTTTCTTT
CAWGWSRDTEAFF
>.|TRBD2|TRBJ2-7|TRBV6-2/TRBV6-3
TGTGCCAGCAGTTACTCGGGTCAGTTAGCGGGAGCCTACGAGCAGTACTTC
CASSYSGQLAGAYEQYF
>.|.|TRBJ2-5|TRBV2
TGTGCCAGCAACCACCTCCGGGGGAGCCAAGAGACCCAGTACTTC
CASNHLRGSQETQYF
>.|.|TRBJ1-1|TRBV27
TGTGCCAGCGGGGGGGTTAGGTCGACTGAAGCTTTCTTT
CASGGVRSTEAFF
>.|.|TRBJ1-2|TRBV29-1
TGCAGCGTAACTCCAGGGTTTAGGGGCTACACCTTC
CSVTPGFRGYTF